This T cell receptor (beta chain) was found in a study of shared clonotypes between healthy human individuals. Using immunoSEQ multiplex PCR, the repertoire was profiled, and TCRdb retains in-frame clones only, with some absent. In the table there are under 2,000,000 clones, about 95% of which are singletons. For this clone: Other DNA sequences in this sample translate to the same CDR3.

CD45RO-negative, CCR7-positively selected cells formed the naive CD8 fraction, excluding terminally differentiated effector memory CD45RA+ cells. The CDR3 contains 14 residues. The V gene's germline CDR1 is SGHRS and CDR2 YFSETQ. Trimming took off 0 bases at V and 4 bases at J, with 8 bases between the two ends. Material: naive CD8+ T cells sorted from blood. This clonotype was sampled from a man aged 18 to 30 in good health. The chain is built from TRBV5-1 and TRBJ1-3; D uncertain. The CDR3 coding sequence is TGCGCCAGCAGCTTGGCCGGTGGGGGAAACACCATATATTTT. Translating gives CASSLAGGGNTIYF.